This T cell receptor (beta chain) was sequenced for a study of T-cell memory formation after mild COVID-19. TCRdb re-called the 5' RACE reads through MiXCR, storing one row per CDR3 protein. The sample records 300,000 to 350,000 distinct CDR3 sequences, 10% to 15% being singletons. The germline CDR1 and CDR2 sequences are SGHTA and FQGTGA. Trimming removed 2 bases at V and 0 bases at J, with 14 bases between. The CDR3 is 17 residues long. The V call is TRBV7-3, the J call TRBJ2-4; D is possibly TRBD1 (6 bases). Sequenced: PBMCs or a T cell subset sorted from them (not recorded which). The sequence came from a man aged 18 to 35 who had mild COVID-19 (a few samples of this study predate the infection). Cell type and time point are not known. The DNA of the CDR3 is TGTGCCAGCAGCTTAGACTCCAGGGGAGAAGCCAAAAACATTCAGTACTTC. It specifies CASSLDSRGEAKNIQYF.